These T cell receptor beta chains were read from a single sample in a study of cytomegalovirus exposure and HLA in healthy donors. Profiling relied on immunoSEQ multiplex PCR, and the TCRdb table lists in-frame clones only, not all of them. The data contain some 290,000 clones, 70% to 90% of them singletons. The sequenced sample consisted of PBMCs. These receptors came from a man between 25 and 39 years old in good health and CMV-seronegative. Each CDR3 is given with its conserved first and last residue. A D gene is named only where the DNA matches it firmly. Size values are once, few and many counts, or a class for expanded clones, and some rows have none.

d_call j_call v_call clone_size cdr3_aa cdr3_nt
TRBD1 TRBJ1-2 TRBV6-6 . CASFYGTANYGYTF TGTGCCAGCTTCTATGGGACAGCTAACTATGGCTACACCTTC
TRBD2 TRBJ2-7 TRBV2 . CASSLSLAGVYEQYF TGTGCCAGCAGCCTATCCCTAGCGGGGGTCTACGAGCAGTACTTC
. TRBJ2-2 TRBV27 . CASSPGTNTGELFF TGTGCCAGCAGTCCGGGTACGAACACCGGGGAGCTGTTTTTT
TRBD2 TRBJ2-3 TRBV9 . CASSVGLAGGRDTQYF TGTGCCAGCAGCGTAGGCCTAGCGGGGGGGCGGGATACGCAGTATTTT
. TRBJ1-3 TRBV5-1 . CASSLPDSGNTIYF TGCGCCAGCAGCTTACCGGACAGTGGAAACACCATATATTTT
. TRBJ1-1 TRBV5-6 . CASSLAFEAEAFF TGTGCCAGCAGCTTGGCCTTTGAGGCTGAAGCTTTCTTT
. TRBJ1-6 TRBV6-5 . CASKTMTVSPLHF TGTGCCAGCAAAACGATGACAGTTTCACCCCTCCACTTT
. TRBJ2-2 TRBV27 . CASSFGSGELFF TGTGCCAGCAGTTTCGGGAGCGGGGAGCTGTTTTTT
. TRBJ1-2 TRBV20-1 . CSASTGGYTF TGCAGTGCTAGCACGGGTGGCTACACCTTC
. TRBJ2-4 TRBV6-6 . CASSPLAGAKNIQYF TGTGCCAGCAGTCCCCTTGCGGGAGCCAAAAACATTCAGTACTTC
TRBD2 TRBJ2-7 TRBV10-3 . CAISESPGLVYEQYF TGTGCCATCAGTGAGTCGCCGGGACTAGTCTACGAGCAGTACTTC
. TRBJ1-2 TRBV19 few CASSIQLDSNYGYTF TGTGCCAGTAGTATTCAGTTGGACAGTAACTATGGCTACACCTTC
. TRBJ1-2 TRBV28 . CASSFPGGGGYTF TGTGCCAGCAGTTTCCCGGGTGGAGGTGGCTACACCTTC
TRBD2 TRBJ2-3 TRBV5-1 . CASSLTPSGGHSDTQYF TGCGCCAGCAGCTTGACCCCTAGCGGGGGCCATTCGGATACGCAGTATTTT
TRBD1 TRBJ1-4 TRBV4-2 . CASSNSDRGRREKLFF TGTGCCAGCAGCAACTCCGATAGGGGGCGCCGAGAAAAACTGTTTTTT
. TRBJ2-3 TRBV10-3 . CAISVGRGYTDTQYF TGTGCCATCAGTGTGGGGCGGGGCTACACAGATACGCAGTATTTT
TRBD1 TRBJ2-2 TRBV6-5 . CASSYPRGPNTGELFF TGTGCCAGCAGTTATCCGAGGGGGCCGAACACCGGGGAGCTGTTTTTT
TRBD1 TRBJ2-7 TRBV7-9 . CASSLGDSSYEQYF TGTGCCAGCAGCTTAGGGGACAGCTCCTACGAGCAGTACTTC
TRBD1 TRBJ1-1 TRBV6-6 . CASSAQQGKNTEAFF TGTGCCAGCAGTGCCCAACAGGGGAAGAACACTGAAGCTTTCTTT
. TRBJ2-5 TRBV23-1 . CASSQLERVTQYF TGCGCCAGCAGTCAATTGGAGCGGGTAACCCAGTACTTC
. TRBJ2-7 TRBV13 once CASSSHDRPSSYEQYF TGTGCCAGCAGCTCCCACGACAGGCCTAGCTCCTACGAGCAGTACTTC
. TRBJ2-5 TRBV5-1 once CASSQALQETQYF TGCGCCAGCAGCCAGGCGCTACAAGAGACCCAGTACTTC
TRBD1 TRBJ2-7 TRBV11-2 once CASSLDRGQTYEQYF TGTGCCAGCAGCTTAGATCGGGGACAGACCTACGAGCAGTACTTC
TRBD1 TRBJ2-7 TRBV19 . CASGTGTGAYEQYF TGTGCCAGTGGAACCGGGACAGGGGCCTACGAGCAGTACTTC
. TRBJ1-2 TRBV4-3 . CASRGGYGYTF TGCGCCAGCCGCGGGGGTTATGGCTACACCTTC
TRBD2 TRBJ2-5 TRBV9 . CASSLGRYQETQYF TGTGCCAGCAGCCTCGGGAGGTACCAAGAGACCCAGTACTTC
. TRBJ2-6 TRBV7-9 . CASSPGSGANVLTF TGTGCCAGCAGTCCAGGGTCAGGGGCCAACGTCCTGACTTTC